This record covers a single T cell receptor (beta chain). These data come from a study of blood T cell repertoires in COVID-19. Across the study: The United States, Italy and Spain supplied acute and convalescent COVID-19 samples. T cells, B-cell-depleted T cells, or PBMCs supplied cDNA or gDNA.

This CDR3 has 15 amino acids. V lost 3 bases to trimming and J lost 7 bases; unmatched junction nucleotides: 4. Germline assignment: CDR1 SEHNR and CDR2 FQNEAQ (reference sequence). In the original workflow: Nucleated cell counts were estimated from reference gene primer amplification. The assay was immunoSEQ multiplex PCR, and TCRdb's table has in-frame clones only and misses some. D and trimming were read from the DNA, whereas the V and J calls and clone size are those reported in that table. This sample yields approximately 200,000 clones, of which roughly 80% are seen a single time; over 2.5% belongs to the top ten.

Specimen: peripheral blood. The clonotype was recovered from a woman aged 25 to 39 who had recovered from COVID-19. The V call is TRBV7-9, the J call TRBJ2-1, with 12 bases fitting TRBD2. The CDR3 is CASSFPGLAGNEQFF. In nucleotides, the CDR3 is TGTGCCAGCAGCTTTCCGGGACTAGCGGGTAATGAGCAGTTCTTC.